These 15 T cell receptor beta chains came from one sample sequenced in a study of T cells after yellow fever vaccination (dated by TCRdb to between 2019 and 2020). Libraries were built with 5' RACE. Instrument on record: Illumina HiSeq 2500. TCRdb took the public reads, trimmed them with fastp at Q25, ran MiXCR for clone calling and kept in-frame beta chains. Every distinct CDR3 protein forms one entry, paired with its most common genes and DNA. The sample table holds 30,000 or so distinct CDR3 sequences, of which roughly 6.3% were seen once. Around 25% of the sample lies in the top ten. Read against the paper, the sample's treatment or condition label means: live attenuated yellow fever vaccine strain. The source was PBMCs, either bulk or a sorted T-cell subset (CD4+, CD8+, memory, or dextramer-sorted; not recorded which), collected on the day of the yellow fever booster vaccination. The receptor set was obtained from a man in his thirties or forties who received the YFV17D yellow fever vaccine.

This clonotype was seen at least ten times. The chain is built from TRBV5-5 and TRBJ2-1, with TRBD2 matching over 7 bases. The ends lost 0 bases at V and 7 bases at J; junction bases unmatched: 10. This CDR3 comprises 16 residues. CDR1 is SGHKS and CDR2 is YYEKEE in the germline V gene (reference sequence). The CDR3 DNA follows: TGTGCCAGCAGCTTGGCGGCGGGCGGGAGTGATAATGAGCAGTTCTTC. It specifies CASSLAAGGSDNEQFF.

This clonotype was observed a handful of times. V and J are TRBV7-9 and TRBJ2-7; D is undetermined. This CDR3 contains 13 residues. V lost 1 base, J lost 7 bases, and 11 bases lay in between. Germline V gene sequence: CDR1 SEHNR, CDR2 FQNEAQ (reference sequence). As DNA, the CDR3 is TGTGCCAGCAGCTTAGGGGCCCTCGGAGAGCAGTACTTC. Protein sequence: CASSLGALGEQYF.

This chain connects TRBV5-5 to TRBJ1-2, with D perhaps TRBD1 (6 bases). Trimming took off 4 bases at V and 2 bases at J, with 15 bases between the two ends. The CDR3 loop spans 15 amino acids. The germline gives CDR1 SGHKS, CDR2 YYEKEE (reference sequence). CDR3 sequence reads: CASSPGAGPNYGYTF. In DNA form, the CDR3 reads TGTGCCAGCAGCCCAGGGGCGGGGCCAAACTATGGCTACACCTTC. Full variable domain (rest looked up from reference TRBV5-5 and TRBJ1-2): DAGVTQSPTHLIKTRGQQVTLRCSPISGHKSVSWYQQVLGQGPQFIFQYYEKEERGRGNFPDRFSARQFPNYSSELNVNALLLGDSALYLCASSPGAGPNYGYTFGSGTRLTVV.

The rearrangement uses TRBV20-1 and TRBJ2-1; D unclear. CDR1 and CDR2 (germline): DFQATT, SNEGSKA (reference sequence). V was clipped by 5 bases and J by 9 bases, with 11 bases between them. The CDR3 is made up of 11 amino acids. CDR3 coding DNA: TGCAGTGCTCGGAGCTTGGTTGAGCAGTTCTTC. It codes for CSARSLVEQFF.

As to this clonotype: Since the CDR3 does not end with the conserved phenylalanine or tryptophan, this likely comes from a read error. This rearrangement joins TRBV18 to TRBJ2-7; TRBD1 aligns across 11 bases. This CDR3 has 17 amino acids. Per germline, CDR1 KGHSH and CDR2 LQKENI. Trimming cost V 3 bases and J 6 bases; bases outside gene matches: 13. Here the CDR3 DNA reads TGTGCCAGCTCACCCCGGGGTGGACAGGGGGCTCCAGGCGAGCAGTACCTC. Translating gives CASSPRGGQGAPGEQYL.

This clonotype was found many times. This rearrangement joins TRBV4-2 to TRBJ1-1; D is unresolved. From germline, CDR1 is LGHNA and CDR2 YNFKEQ. The CDR3 runs to 14 residues. The V and J ends lost 1 base and 3 bases respectively, with 9 bases between them. The CDR3 spells CASSQAGQDTEAFF. The CDR3, as DNA: TGTGCCAGCAGCCAAGCGGGCCAGGACACTGAAGCTTTCTTT.

There are many counts of this clonotype. This chain uses TRBV3-1 with TRBJ1-2, with D possibly TRBD1 on 6 matching bases. The CDR3 spans 14 residues. Trimming pared 4 bases from V and 8 bases from J, leaving 17 bases between. The V gene's germline CDR1 is LGHDT and CDR2 YNNKEL (reference sequence). Written as DNA, the CDR3 is TGTGCCAGCAGCCTCTATCAGGGGAAGAGCGGCTACACCTTC. It is translated as CASSLYQGKSGYTF.

A note on this clonotype: A much larger clone is a single base away; this may be a read error. The CDR3 DNA follows: TGTTCCAGCTCACCGCAACTTGATCCAGAGACCCAGTACTTC. Translation gives CSSSPQLDPETQYF. This chain joins TRBV18 and TRBJ2-5, with D unclear. Looked up from germline, CDR1 is KGHSH and CDR2 is LQKENI. The CDR3 has 14 residues.

This clonotype was recorded many times. V gene TRBV6-2 or TRBV6-3 combines with J gene TRBJ2-1; unclear D gene. The CDR3 is made up of 13 amino acids. Germline V gives CDR1 MNHEY, CDR2 SVGEGT. Trimming left V 11 bases short and J 2 bases short, with 13 bases between. The CDR3 is CAGAVGAYNEQFF. CDR3 DNA: TGTGCCGGCGCGGTAGGAGCCTACAATGAGCAGTTCTTC.

There are many counts of this clonotype. The V and J genes are TRBV7-2 and TRBJ2-3; D unclear. Looked up from germline, CDR1 is SGHTA and CDR2 is FQGNSA. The length of the CDR3 is 13 residues. V was cut by 3 bases and J by 1 base, with 5 bases left in between. The CDR3 DNA reads TGTGCCAGCAGCTTTGTGCGCACAGATACGCAGTATTTT. Its protein product is CASSFVRTDTQYF.

This clonotype was seen many times. The chain couples TRBV7-9 to TRBJ2-7; D is undetermined. The CDR3 consists of 12 residues. V lost 7 bases and J lost 5, with 12 bases in between. Germline V gene data show CDR1 as SEHNR and CDR2 as FQNEAQ (reference sequence). CDR3 in amino acids: CASTLTVDEQYF. The CDR3 nucleotides read TGTGCCAGCACCTTGACGGTGGACGAGCAGTACTTC. Variable domain in full (rest from reference TRBV7-9 and TRBJ2-7): DTGVSQNPRHKITKRGQNVTFRCDPISEHNRLYWYRQTLGQGPEFLTYFQNEAQLEKSRLLSDRFSAERPKGSFSTLEIQRTEQGDSAMYLCASTLTVDEQYFGPGTRLTVT.

The chain recombines TRBV29-1 with TRBJ1-1, with D unresolved. V was trimmed by 4 bases and J by 12 bases, leaving 9 bases between them. The germline V gene has CDR1 SQVTM and CDR2 ANQGSEA. The CDR3 has 9 amino acids. CDR3 amino acids: CSVGAPSFF. In nucleotides, the CDR3 is TGCAGCGTTGGCGCTCCTTCTTTCTTT.

This clonotype appeared a few times. The rearrangement joins TRBV21-1 to TRBJ2-7; the table's TRBD2 call for D was not verified on the DNA. TRBV21-1 is a pseudogene locus. The length of the CDR3 is 15 residues. CDR3 DNA sequence: TGTGCCAGCCCCCGGAAAGCGGGACCTTCCTACGAGCAGTACTTC. Residues: CASPRKAGPSYEQYF.

This clonotype was observed many times. The chain uses TRBV11-2 and TRBJ2-2, with D perhaps TRBD2 (5 bases). The CDR3 has 16 amino acids. With 6 bases removed from V and 7 bases from J, the gap between germline ends came to 21 bases. Germline V CDR1 and CDR2: SGHAT, FQNNGV. CDR3 region: CASRPQTRGRDGELFF. The CDR3 bases are TGTGCCAGCAGGCCCCAAACCCGGGGTCGGGACGGGGAGCTGTTTTTT.

This clonotype turned up a few times. CDR3 DNA: TGTGCCAGCTCACCAAACAGCGGGACAGGGCGTACCGGGGAGCTGTTTTTT. Residues: CASSPNSGTGRTGELFF. The J gene is TRBJ2-2, the V gene TRBV18; 9 positions agree with TRBD1. CDR3 length: 17 amino acids. Germline V gives CDR1 KGHSH, CDR2 LQKENI. V lost 2 bases and J lost 5; bases outside the gene matches: 9.